This note documents a single TCR beta chain sequence. These data are taken from a study of control samples from healthy donors and cancer patients. CDR3 length: 15 residues. V was pared by 0 bases and J by 7 bases, with 15 bases between. CDR1 is MGHRA, CDR2 YSYEKL, per germline. Using immunoSEQ multiplex PCR, the repertoire was profiled, and TCRdb retains in-frame clones only, with some absent. The sample has fewer than 100,000 clones, over 75% seen once; the top ten hold around 5.7%. This receptor was taken from a woman in her fifties or sixties in good health. The rearrangement uses TRBV4-1 and TRBJ2-5, with a possible D match to TRBD2 (6 bases). Source material: blood. CDR3 nucleotide sequence: TGCGCCAGCAGCCAAGATCACGGGGGAGGCGGGACCCAGTACTTC. Its translation is CASSQDHGGGGTQYF.